The sequence of this T cell receptor (beta chain) was determined in a study of blood T cell repertoires in COVID-19. Study summary: The study drew acute and convalescent COVID-19 samples from the United States, Italy and Spain. T cells, B-cell-depleted T cells, or PBMCs provided the cDNA or gDNA that served as material.

In the original analysis: Nucleated cell number was recorded as an estimate derived from reference gene primer amplification. Using immunoSEQ multiplex PCR, the repertoire was profiled, and TCRdb retains in-frame clones only, with some absent. V, J and clone size are those of that table, while D and trimming were read from the DNA. The data show 410,000 or so clones, with 86% seen just once and roughly 1.4% held by the top ten. The sequenced sample was peripheral blood. The receptor comes from a woman in her twenties or thirties with active or convalescent COVID-19.

The CDR3 DNA follows: TGTGCCAGCAGAACCGGGGAAGGGAGTAATTCACCCCTCCACTTT. Amino acid sequence: CASRTGEGSNSPLHF. The rearrangement links TRBV6-6 to TRBJ1-6; D not resolved. CDR1 MNHNY and CDR2 SVGAGI come from the germline V gene (reference sequence). Trimming stripped 6 bases from V and 6 bases from J, with 15 bases between. The CDR3 runs to 15 residues.